This T cell receptor beta chain came from a study of T-cell reconstitution after alpha-beta-depleted transplantation in children. The library targeted TCRbeta and was prepared with unique molecular identifiers. One entry per CDR3 protein, called by TCRdb with MiXCR from the PCR reads. Altogether more than 450,000 distinct CDR3 sequences are present, about 17% being singletons, with the ten largest covering approximately 3%. This clonotype was counted only a few times. This TCR derives from a human donor who donated a stem cell graft to a child with acute lymphoblastic leukemia. The sequenced sample was PBMCs from the stem cell graft donor, obtained from the stem cell graft.

DNA of the CDR3: TGTGCCAGCAGTTTTACTTCGTCCTATGGCTACACCTTC. Residues: CASSFTSSYGYTF. The V and J genes are TRBV5-6 and TRBJ1-2; D call uncertain. Trimming removed 5 bases from V and 4 bases from J, with 12 bases in between. CDR3 size: 13 residues. CDR1 is SGHDT, CDR2 YYEEEE, per germline. Variable domain in full (rest from reference TRBV5-6 and TRBJ1-2): DAGVTQSPTHLIKTRGQQVTLRCSPKSGHDTVSWYQQALGQGPQFIFQYYEEEERQRGNFPDRFSGHQFPNYSSELNVNALLLGDSALYLCASSFTSSYGYTFGSGTRLTVV.